Listed below are T cell receptor beta chains from one sample, sequenced in a study of OX40 agonist ivuxolimab in advanced cancers. Clones were read by immunoSEQ multiplex PCR, and TCRdb kept only the in-frame ones, dropping some. The data contain about 72,000 clones, about 88% of them singletons. The input for sequencing was CD4+ or CD8+ T cells sorted from blood, taken in a trial of the OX40 agonist ivuxolimab. These receptors originate from an adult with an advanced solid tumor such as melanoma, head and neck, liver or kidney cancer. Both conserved end residues are part of each CDR3. A D gene is named only where the DNA matches it firmly. Some rows mark clone size as missing; the rest say once, few, many or name a class of expanded clone.

d_call,clone_size,j_call,v_call,cdr3_nt,cdr3_aa
TRBD1,.,TRBJ1-6,TRBV6-5,TGTGCCAGCACCCGAGGACAGGAGGATTCACCCCTCCACTTT,CASTRGQEDSPLHF
.,once,TRBJ1-2,TRBV28,TGTGCCAGCAGTTTATGGGGGGGAGGAGAAGGCTACACCTTC,CASSLWGGGEGYTF
.,.,TRBJ2-2,TRBV18,TGTGCCAGCTCACCAAGGGAGAACACCGGGGAGCTGTTTTTT,CASSPRENTGELFF
TRBD1,.,TRBJ2-1,TRBV10-3,TGTGCCATCGACAGGGGCCTAGGCAATGAGCAGTTCTTC,CAIDRGLGNEQFF
.,.,TRBJ2-5,TRBV7-9,TGTGCCAGCAGCTTAATGACGTTGGAAGAGACCCAGTACTTC,CASSLMTLEETQYF
.,.,TRBJ2-7,TRBV7-9,TGTGCCAGCAGCTTAGTAGTGGGTCCGGAGCAGTACTTC,CASSLVVGPEQYF
TRBD1,.,TRBJ2-7,TRBV29-1,TGCAGCGCGGGACAGGGCACCTACGAGCAGTACTTC,CSAGQGTYEQYF
TRBD2,once,TRBJ2-3,TRBV5-1,TGCGCCAGCAGCATAAGCGGGGGGCAAGATACGCAGTATTTT,CASSISGGQDTQYF
.,.,TRBJ2-3,TRBV5-1,TGCGCCAGCAGCTTGGGTGGCTCTCACACAGATACGCAGTATTTT,CASSLGGSHTDTQYF
TRBD2,.,TRBJ2-7,TRBV28,TGTGCCAGCAGTTTAGCGGGGGGACCCTACGAGCAGTACTTC,CASSLAGGPYEQYF
.,.,TRBJ1-4,TRBV6-6,TGTGCCAGCAGTTACGTAAATGAAAAACTGTTTTTT,CASSYVNEKLFF
.,.,TRBJ2-7,TRBV10-3,TGTGCCATCCAGGGGGGGGCCCGCTACGAGCAGTACTTC,CAIQGGARYEQYF
.,.,TRBJ1-5,TRBV5-1,TGCGCCAGCAGCCGGGATAGCAATCAGCCCCAGCATTTT,CASSRDSNQPQHF
TRBD2,.,TRBJ2-7,TRBV29-1,TGCAGCGTTTCTCCGGGACTAGCGGGAGCCGAGCAGTACTTC,CSVSPGLAGAEQYF
.,.,TRBJ2-3,TRBV9,TGTGCCAGCAGCGGGTTTCGGTCGGACTACTCAGATACGCAGTATTTT,CASSGFRSDYSDTQYF
TRBD1,.,TRBJ1-1,TRBV6-6,TGTGCCAGCAGTTCCAGGGACAGGGGGGTGCCTGAAGCTTTCTTT,CASSSRDRGVPEAFF
.,.,TRBJ1-6,TRBV5-1,TGCGCCAGCAGCTTGGTGTACAGGGATCGTTCACCCCTCCACTTT,CASSLVYRDRSPLHF
.,.,TRBJ2-3,TRBV5-1,TGCGCCAGCAGCTTGGACCAGCCCGGCACAGATACGCAGTATTTT,CASSLDQPGTDTQYF
.,.,TRBJ2-2,TRBV11-2,TGTGCCAGCAGCTCCCTGGAAGGAGGGTGGGCCGGGGAGCTGTTTTTT,CASSSLEGGWAGELFF
TRBD1,once,TRBJ2-7,TRBV12-5,TGTGCTAGTGGTCCAACCGGGACAGGGGGCCAGGACGAGCAGTACTTC,CASGPTGTGGQDEQYF
.,few,TRBJ1-2,TRBV5-6,TGTGCCAGCAGCTACGATTCCTATGGCTACACCTTC,CASSYDSYGYTF
TRBD1,.,TRBJ1-1,TRBV4-1,TGCGCCAGCAGGCCAGGGGGCAGGGGGCAGCGGAACACTGAAGCTTTCTTT,CASRPGGRGQRNTEAFF
.,.,TRBJ1-5,TRBV28,TGTGCCAGCACCTTGGACGGGAATCAGCCCCAGCATTTT,CASTLDGNQPQHF
.,.,TRBJ1-1,TRBV5-4,TGTGCCAGCAGCTTGGTAAAGTCGGCAGGTTACACTGAAGCTTTCTTT,CASSLVKSAGYTEAFF
TRBD2,.,TRBJ2-1,TRBV2,TGTGCCAGCAGCCGCGGACTAGCGGAGAGCTCCTACAATGAGCAGTTCTTC,CASSRGLAESSYNEQFF
.,.,TRBJ1-5,TRBV6-5,TGTGCCAGCAGCTCGGGCCGGAATCAGCCCCAGCATTTT,CASSSGRNQPQHF